These 30 T cell receptor beta chains were sequenced from one sample in a study of shared clonotypes between healthy human individuals. Produced via immunoSEQ multiplex PCR; TCRdb's table is partial and in-frame only. The repertoire includes about 590,000 clones, around 95% of them detected once, and 0.085% to 0.11% sits in the top ten. Terminally differentiated effector memory CD45RA+ cells were excluded by CCR7 positive selection of CD45RO-negative cells. The material sequenced was naive CD8+ T cells sorted from blood. The receptors originated from a woman between 25 and 40 years old in good health.

The CDR3 region has the DNA TGCGCCAGCAGTTACGCCAATGAGCAGTTCTTC. Its translation is CASSYANEQFF. The rearrangement uses TRBV5-1 and TRBJ2-1; D call uncertain. Trimming shortened V by 5 bases and J by 6 bases, and 6 bases separated the two germline ends. The germline V gene has CDR1 SGHRS and CDR2 YFSETQ. The CDR3 is 11 residues long.

The chain employs TRBV5-6 and TRBJ2-5, with a possible D match to TRBD1 (6 bases). The CDR3 is 14 residues long. V was shortened by 5 bases and J by 3 bases, with 14 bases between the two germline ends. From germline, CDR1 is SGHDT and CDR2 YYEEEE. This chain's CDR3 is CASSPDRWEETQYF. The CDR3 DNA reads as TGTGCCAGCAGTCCTGACAGGTGGGAAGAGACCCAGTACTTC.

This clone was seen a few times. The V and J genes are TRBV7-8 and TRBJ1-2; no definite D call. The CDR3 extends over 14 amino acids. Germline V gives CDR1 SGHVS, CDR2 FQNEAQ. Trimming removed 6 bases from V and 8 bases from J, with 19 bases in between. The CDR3 bases are TGTGCCAGCAGTTATCCTGTCGACTCTACGGGCTACACCTTC. Its protein is CASSYPVDSTGYTF.

V gene TRBV5-6 combines with J gene TRBJ2-5; D is perhaps TRBD2 (5 bases). The J call may be mistaken, given a closer DNA end match to TRBJ2-7. Per the germline V gene, CDR1 is SGHDT and CDR2 is YYEEEE. CDR3 length: 13 residues. The CDR3 protein is CASSPWAGYEQYF. The CDR3 nucleotides are TGTGCCAGCAGCCCCTGGGCGGGCTACGAGCAGTACTTC.

The V call is TRBV27, the J call TRBJ2-3; D gene ambiguous. The CDR3 is 14 residues long. Trimming removed 6 bases from V and 7 bases from J, with 17 bases in between. Per the germline V gene, CDR1 is MNHEY and CDR2 is SMNVEV (reference sequence). The CDR3: CASSSGPRDYTQYF. The CDR3 bases are TGTGCCAGCAGCTCCGGGCCCCGCGATTATACGCAGTATTTT.

V gene TRBV9 combines with J gene TRBJ2-7; TRBD2 aligns across 8 bases. Per germline, CDR1 SGDLS and CDR2 YYNGEE. CDR3 length: 15 amino acids. Trimming at V came to 0 bases and at J to 3 bases, leaving 5 bases not matched to a gene. The CDR3 region is CASSVESGSNYEQYF. The CDR3 DNA reads as TGTGCCAGCAGCGTAGAAAGCGGGAGTAACTACGAGCAGTACTTC. The full variable domain, completed using reference TRBV9 and TRBJ2-7, is DSGVTQTPKHLITATGQRVTLRCSPRSGDLSVYWYQQSLDQGLQFLIQYYNGEERAKGNILERFSAQQFPDLHSELNLSSLELGDSALYFCASSVESGSNYEQYFGPGTRLTVT.

This clone was observed a few times. The genes are TRBV30 and TRBJ1-1, with no clear D. V shed 3 bases and J shed 0 bases, with 5 bases lying between them. The CDR3 has 12 amino acids. Germline V gives CDR1 GTSNPN, CDR2 SVGIG (reference sequence). The CDR3, as DNA: TGTGCCTGGAGAGGAATGAACACTGAAGCTTTCTTT. Translating gives CAWRGMNTEAFF.

The rearrangement links TRBV27 to TRBJ2-7; TRBD2 agrees at 15 bases. V lost 5 bases and J lost 6; bases outside the gene matches: 2. The CDR3 contains 14 residues. Looked up from germline, CDR1 is MNHEY and CDR2 is SMNVEV (reference sequence). The CDR3 region has the DNA TGTGCCAGCAGTCCGGGACTAGCGGGAGGCGAGCAGTACTTC. The encoded protein is CASSPGLAGGEQYF.

This sequence joins TRBV7-9 and TRBJ2-1; no clear D. The V end lost 4 bases, the J end lost 10 bases, and 11 bases lay between the germline ends. CDR1 is SEHNR and CDR2 is FQNEAQ in the germline V gene (reference sequence). This CDR3 has 12 amino acids. The CDR3 reads CASSSFSREQFF. DNA for the CDR3: TGTGCCAGCAGCTCCTTCTCCCGCGAGCAGTTCTTC.

The chain recombines TRBV5-6 with TRBJ2-7, with 7 bases that match TRBD1. The germline gives CDR1 SGHDT, CDR2 YYEEEE. V shed 4 bases and J 2 bases; nucleotides not matched to a gene: 6. The CDR3 consists of 14 residues. The CDR3 coding sequence is TGTGCCAGCAGCCTGACAGGGAAGGCCTACGAGCAGTACTTC. Protein: CASSLTGKAYEQYF. Full variable domain (outside the CDR3, taken from reference TRBV5-6 and TRBJ2-7): DAGVTQSPTHLIKTRGQQVTLRCSPKSGHDTVSWYQQALGQGPQFIFQYYEEEERQRGNFPDRFSGHQFPNYSSELNVNALLLGDSALYLCASSLTGKAYEQYFGPGTRLTVT.

The V and J genes are TRBV4-1 and TRBJ1-1; D uncertain. This CDR3 spans 13 amino acids. CDR1 is MGHRA and CDR2 is YSYEKL in the germline V gene. Trimming took off 1 base at V and 11 bases at J, with 14 bases between the two ends. CDR3 protein: CASSQAPKFMAFF. CDR3 in DNA: TGCGCCAGCAGCCAAGCGCCAAAGTTTATGGCTTTCTTT.

The gene calls are TRBV27 and TRBJ2-7, with D perhaps TRBD2 (5 bases). In germline, CDR1 is MNHEY, CDR2 SMNVEV (reference sequence). CDR3 length: 15 amino acids. With 9 bases removed from V and 3 bases from J, the gap between germline ends came to 21 bases. CDR3 sequence (DNA): TGTGCCAGTAATCAAAAAGGGTCGGGGAGCTACGAGCAGTACTTC. The encoded protein is CASNQKGSGSYEQYF.

CDR3 amino acids: CASSQDSYDIEQYF. For the CDR3, the DNA is TGTGCCAGCAGTCAAGATTCCTACGATATCGAGCAGTACTTC. The V and J genes are TRBV11-2 and TRBJ2-7; no clear D gene. Trimming cost V 6 bases and J 6 bases, with 18 bases left between them. The germline gives CDR1 SGHAT, CDR2 FQNNGV. CDR3 length: 14 amino acids.

The chain links TRBV6-6 to TRBJ2-3; tentatively, D is TRBD1 (6 bases). This CDR3 region has 14 residues. Trimming shortened V by 5 bases and J by 2 bases, and 11 bases separated the two germline ends. CDR1 MNHNY and CDR2 SVGAGI come from the germline V gene (reference sequence). CDR3 nucleotides: TGTGCCAGCAGTAGCCGGGACAACACAGATACGCAGTATTTT. Encoded protein: CASSSRDNTDTQYF.

V gene TRBV6-1 combines with J gene TRBJ2-5; no firm D call. The CDR3 contains 11 residues. V lost 6 bases, J lost 5 bases, and 7 bases lay in between. The germline gives CDR1 MNHNS, CDR2 SASEGT. The CDR3: CASRFLETQYF. The CDR3 DNA sequence: TGTGCCAGCAGGTTCTTGGAGACCCAGTACTTC.

The chain is built from TRBV10-2 and TRBJ2-7; 10 bases agree with TRBD1. Trimming took 3 bases from V and 6 from J; bases not matched to a gene: 8. Germline CDR1 and CDR2: WSHSY and SAAADI. The CDR3 sequence is 15 residues long. The CDR3 is CASSDSGTGAVEQYF. For the CDR3, the DNA is TGCGCCAGCAGTGATTCCGGGACAGGGGCTGTCGAGCAGTACTTC.

The CDR3 loop is CASSIDSGQSYGYGYTF. The DNA for the CDR3 is TGTGCCAGTAGTATAGATTCAGGACAGTCTTATGGCTATGGCTACACCTTC. The chain is built from TRBV19 and TRBJ1-2, with D perhaps TRBD1 (6 bases). There are 17 residues in the CDR3. CDR1 LNHDA and CDR2 SQIVND come from the germline V gene (reference sequence). V shed 0 bases and J shed 4 bases, with 18 bases lying between them. Complete variable domain (other parts from reference TRBV19 and TRBJ1-2): DGGITQSPKYLFRKEGQNVTLSCEQNLNHDAMYWYRQDPGQGLRLIYYSQIVNDFQKGDIAEGYSVSREKKESFPLTVTSAQKNPTAFYLCASSIDSGQSYGYGYTFGSGTRLTVV.

This rearrangement joins TRBV6-5 to TRBJ1-1; D is uncertain. This CDR3 has 13 amino acids. The V end lost 0 bases, the J end lost 7 bases, and 9 bases lay between the germline ends. CDR1 and CDR2 from the germline V gene are MNHEY and SVGAGI. CDR3 coding DNA: TGTGCCAGCAGTTACTCGAGTCAGGTTGAAGCTTTCTTT. Encoded protein: CASSYSSQVEAFF.

The chain combines TRBV19 with TRBJ1-2; D is perhaps TRBD1 (6 bases). CDR3 length: 13 residues. Germline CDR1 reads LNHDA; CDR2 reads SQIVND (reference sequence). Trimming shortened V by 7 bases and J by 4 bases, and 13 bases separated the two germline ends. The CDR3 loop is CASMRGTIYGYTF. The CDR3, as DNA: TGTGCCAGTATGCGCGGGACAATCTATGGCTACACCTTC.

This clone was picked up a small number of times. V is TRBV7-9 and J is TRBJ1-5; 7 bases line up with TRBD1. The CDR3 length is 13 residues. V trimming: 5 bases; J trimming: 7 bases; junction bases outside the gene matches: 5. Germline assignment: CDR1 SEHNR and CDR2 FQNEAQ (reference sequence). The CDR3 loop reads CASSRGQAQPQHF. In nucleotides, the CDR3 is TGTGCCAGCAGCCGCGGACAGGCACAGCCCCAGCATTTT.

The rearrangement joins TRBV28 to TRBJ1-6, with unresolved D. Trimming shortened V by 2 bases and J by 5 bases, and 7 bases separated the two germline ends. There are 14 residues in the CDR3. CDR1 is MDHEN and CDR2 is SYDVKM in the germline V gene. CDR3 nucleotides: TGTGCCAGCAGTTTAAGGAGGAATAATTCACCCCTCCACTTT. As protein: CASSLRRNNSPLHF.

The chain has TRBV27 and TRBJ2-7; TRBD1 matches at 8 bases. The germline V gene has CDR1 MNHEY and CDR2 SMNVEV (reference sequence). CDR3 length: 13 residues. With 8 bases clipped from V and 2 bases from J, the junction kept 5 bases outside the gene matches. The DNA for the CDR3 is TGTGCCAGCGGTGGGACAGGACCCTACGAGCAGTACTTC. Translating it yields CASGGTGPYEQYF.

V is TRBV2 and J is TRBJ2-1; D call uncertain. The V gene lost 8 bases and the J gene lost 3 bases, with 11 bases spanning the gap. The CDR3 length is 13 residues. The germline V gene encodes CDR1 SNHLY and CDR2 FYNNEI. CDR3 residues: CASYRLVYNEQFF. CDR3 sequence (DNA): TGTGCCAGCTATCGGCTGGTCTACAATGAGCAGTTCTTC.

This chain joins TRBV27 and TRBJ2-2; 9 bases map to TRBD2. The CDR3 covers 18 residues. CDR1 and CDR2 (germline): MNHEY, SMNVEV (reference sequence). Trimming at V came to 3 bases and at J to 6 bases, leaving 14 bases not matched to a gene. CDR3 protein: CASSLADAGGPGAGELFF. CDR3 nucleotides: TGTGCCAGCAGTTTGGCCGACGCGGGAGGGCCGGGTGCCGGGGAGCTGTTTTTT.

The rearrangement uses TRBV19 and TRBJ2-4; TRBD1 matches at 7 bases. Germline CDR1 reads LNHDA; CDR2 reads SQIVND (reference sequence). The V gene end was trimmed by 4 bases and the J gene end by 8 bases; junction bases not matched to a gene: 5. This CDR3 is 13 amino acids long. The CDR3 sequence: CASSKTGTDIQYF. In DNA form, the CDR3 reads TGTGCCAGTAGTAAGACAGGGACGGACATTCAGTACTTC.

The chain couples TRBV9 to TRBJ2-3; 13 bases align to TRBD2. CDR3 size: 17 residues. V lost 4 bases, J lost 2 bases, and 7 bases stayed unmatched. CDR1 is SGDLS and CDR2 is YYNGEE in the germline V gene. The CDR3 spells CASSRSGTSGTTDTQYF. The CDR3 DNA is TGTGCCAGCAGCCGTTCCGGGACTAGCGGGACCACAGATACGCAGTATTTT.

The genes are TRBV19 and TRBJ1-5; no clear D. Germline V gives CDR1 LNHDA, CDR2 SQIVND (reference sequence). This CDR3 has 12 residues. V was trimmed by 6 bases and J by 8 bases, leaving 11 bases between them. In DNA form, the CDR3 reads TGTGCCAGTAGAGGCCAACGGGAGCCCCAGCATTTT. This translates into CASRGQREPQHF.

The V gene is TRBV29-1, the J gene TRBJ2-3; 7 bases line up with TRBD2. The CDR3 is made up of 15 amino acids. Germline-derived CDR1 and CDR2 are SQVTM and ANQGSEA. Losses at the gene ends were 3 bases for V and 2 bases for J; bases not matched to a gene: 8. CDR3 DNA sequence: TGCAGCGTTGACGGGGCTAGCGGACTCACAGATACGCAGTATTTT. It is translated as CSVDGASGLTDTQYF.

The rearrangement uses TRBV25-1 and TRBJ2-3; 7 bases are shared with TRBD1. With V trimmed by 7 bases and J by 2 bases, 12 bases remained unmatched. The CDR3 sequence is 16 residues long. Germline V lookup: CDR1 MGHDK, CDR2 SYGVNS. The CDR3 DNA reads TGTGCCAGCACCCCCAACCGGGACAGAGACACAGATACGCAGTATTTT. Protein sequence: CASTPNRDRDTDTQYF.

The V and J genes are TRBV7-9 and TRBJ2-7; the D is unclear. The V and J ends lost 4 bases and 2 bases respectively, with 15 bases between them. Germline loops: CDR1 SEHNR, CDR2 FQNEAQ (reference sequence). The CDR3 totals 15 residues. Here the CDR3 reads CASSYPGRDPYEQYF. The CDR3 coding sequence is TGTGCCAGCAGCTACCCGGGCCGTGACCCCTACGAGCAGTACTTC.